This T cell receptor beta chain was found in a study of technical replicates of blood from a few donors. Germline lookup yields CDR1 SGHNT and CDR2 YYREEE (reference sequence). V was clipped by 1 base and J by 4 bases, with 8 bases between them. This CDR3 has 13 amino acids. Some clones are missing from TCRdb's copy, which holds only in-frame ones; the method was immunoSEQ multiplex PCR. The sample consists of under 110,000 clones, just over 95% of them appearing once. This clone showed up just once. Sequencing was performed on T cells isolated from PBMCs. The receptor was derived from a human donor in good health. The rearrangement links TRBV5-4 to TRBJ1-1; possible D gene TRBD1, 6 bases. The CDR3 DNA is TGTGCCAGCAGCTTGCGGGGGGCCACTGAAGCTTTCTTT. It specifies CASSLRGATEAFF.